At least ten counts were recorded for the clone carrying this TCR beta chain. How the authors handled the data: Clinicopathological groups differed in CDR3, with these differences serving to build a distant-metastasis classifier for papillary thyroid cancer. MiXCR reprocessed the PCR reads for TCRdb. These V and J calls originate from TCRdb's pipeline instead of the authors' own analysis. The data show about 39,000 clones, roughly 15% seen once. This sample was taken from a study of metastatic and nonmetastatic thyroid tumors. Study details: The study looked at repertoires side by side in blood and in tumor or nodule tissue from malignant and benign thyroid patients.

Patients had received no treatment of any kind before thyroid surgery. V lost 8 bases and J lost 2, with 13 bases in between. Germline V gene sequence: CDR1 KGHDR, CDR2 SFDVKD. The CDR3 has 14 residues. The chain uses TRBV24-1 and TRBJ2-3; TRBD2 might be the D (7 bases). The specimen was blood. The TCR comes from a female donor with papillary thyroid cancer or a benign thyroid nodule (not recorded which). Some clones in this sample may be carry-over from other donors' samples. The chain's CDR3 is CATTAGDNTDTQYF. CDR3 in DNA: TGTGCCACCACTGCGGGGGACAACACAGATACGCAGTATTTT.